This T cell receptor beta chain was recorded in a study of a mutant IDH1 vaccine in newly diagnosed glioma. For this clone: As yet, its antigen is unknown.

The germline V gene encodes CDR1 MGHRA and CDR2 YSYEKL. The trim removed 3 bases at V and 9 bases at J, leaving 11 bases unmatched. CDR3 length: 16 residues. Time point denoted: week 5, during vaccination. A single vaccine dose contained 300 ug of mutant IDH1 20-mer peptide, and topical imiquimod was used with it. Assay: immunoSEQ multiplex PCR; the TCRdb copy retains only in-frame clones and omits some. In the table there are over 50,000 clones, around 90% of which are singletons. The rearrangement links TRBV4-1 to TRBJ1-6, with 7 bases matching TRBD1. This receptor was obtained from a woman aged 40 to 50 with glioma. This specimen consisted of PBMCs, obtained from a glioma patient whose treatment included an IDH1 peptide vaccine. This chain's CDR3 is CASSHLTGDYRSPLHF. The CDR3 region has the DNA TGCGCCAGCAGCCACCTCACAGGGGATTATCGTTCACCCCTCCACTTT.